This entry concerns a single T cell receptor (beta chain). This clone occurred once. Its target antigen remains unknown. One base away there is no much larger clone; base qualities are not given. The data are from a study of blood T cell repertoires in COVID-19 (dated by TCRdb to between 2020 and 2021). Regarding the research as a whole: The collaborator samples originated in the United States, Italy and Spain and spanned the acute and convalescent phases of COVID-19. A freely available public database, intended as a resource for researchers studying the immune response to SARS-CoV-2, is where the repertoires were released. The prospective study material was composed of cDNA or gDNA derived from T cells, B-cell-depleted T cells, or PBMCs. Nearly every sample came with metadata listing a de-identified subject ID, COVID-19 status, age in years and sex. Subjects who had been exposed to COVID-19, were actively infected with it, or had recovered from it provided the deeply sampled blood TCRbeta repertoires that made up the dataset. Samples came from the ongoing ImmuneRACE study (first 160 participants) plus 1,254 subjects from 6 global collaborators. Where HLA class I and class II types were available, the types were taken from metadata supplied by the sample provider, not from assay-based typing.

Overall study results and their limits: The amount of clinical and demographic metadata varied by source and participant and was provided uncurated.

Participants in the prospective study were enrolled through a virtual design, were aged about 18 to 100 years, and lived in 24 United States geographic areas. To assign participants to cohorts, the prospective study relied on clinical history that participants themselves reported in a screening survey and a study questionnaire. Exposed participants had been in contact, within 2 weeks of entering the study, with a person who had a PCR-confirmed or clinician-diagnosed case of COVID-19. In the prospective study, mobile phlebotomists collected whole blood, serum and a nasopharyngeal or oropharyngeal swab from each participant. Additional blood draws and questionnaires over an approximately two-month period could optionally be provided by prospective study participants. Prospective study blood samples were shipped either frozen or at room temperature before DNA extraction. The immunoSEQ Assay, a bias-controlled multiplex PCR, was used to amplify TCRbeta CDR3 regions from genomic DNA. The study's own analysis went as follows. Nucleated cell counts per sample were estimated from amplification of reference gene primers within the assay. To quantify the absolute abundance of each unique TCRbeta CDR3 rearrangement, sequence reads were collapsed and filtered. For each sample, productive Simpson clonality was calculated by taking the square root of Simpson's diversity index across productive rearrangements. Imported from immuneACCESS, the table was reduced by TCRdb to in-frame sequences with V and J called. These copies leave out some clones; in studies compared against another copy, an unresolved V gene accounts for under half, and the cause of the remainder is not known. D and trimming were read from the DNA, whereas the V and J calls and clone size are those reported in that table. The table for this sample lists about 260,000 clones; around 90% of them were counted only once. The leading ten clones occupy roughly 0.95% of the sample.

The CDR3 measures 15 amino acids from cysteine to phenylalanine. The read is trimmed to its CDR3 DNA, 45 bases read in frame from base 1. Trimming at the junction amounts to 6 bases on V and 7 bases on J, and the germline ends lie 19 bases apart. CDR1 and CDR2, per the germline V gene, are MGHDK and SYGVNS. Sequencing was performed on PBMCs or T cells enriched from blood (not recorded which). The chain joins TRBV25-1 to TRBJ1-5, and TRBD1 may be the D gene, going by 6 matching bases. The clonotype originates from a man aged 50 to 60 who had been exposed to COVID-19. The nucleotide sequence is TGTGCCAGCAGCCCTGGGGCAGGGGATAACCAGCCCCAGCATTTT. It is translated as CASSPGAGDNQPQHF.